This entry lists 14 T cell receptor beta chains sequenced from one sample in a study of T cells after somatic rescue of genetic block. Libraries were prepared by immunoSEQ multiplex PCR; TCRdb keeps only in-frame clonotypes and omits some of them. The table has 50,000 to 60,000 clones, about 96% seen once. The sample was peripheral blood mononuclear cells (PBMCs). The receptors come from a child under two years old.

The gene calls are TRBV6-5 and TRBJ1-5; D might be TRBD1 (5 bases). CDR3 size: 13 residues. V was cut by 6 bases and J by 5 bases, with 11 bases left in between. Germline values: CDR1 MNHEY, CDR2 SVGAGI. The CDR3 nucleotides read TGTGCCAGCAGATACCCGGGGGATCAGCCCCAGCATTTT. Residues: CASRYPGDQPQHF.

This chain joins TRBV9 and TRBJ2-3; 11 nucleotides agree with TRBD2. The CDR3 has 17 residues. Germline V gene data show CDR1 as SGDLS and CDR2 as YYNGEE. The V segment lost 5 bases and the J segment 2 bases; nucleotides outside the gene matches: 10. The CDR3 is CASSPRVAGGSTDTQYF. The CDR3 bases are TGTGCCAGCAGTCCCAGGGTAGCGGGAGGGTCCACAGATACGCAGTATTTT.

This CDR3 is CASSLEANRGGSQPQHF. The CDR3 coding sequence is TGTGCCAGCAGCTTAGAGGCGAACAGGGGCGGAAGTCAGCCCCAGCATTTT. V is TRBV13 and J is TRBJ1-5, with TRBD1 identical over 7 bases. CDR3 length equals 17 residues. V shed 1 base and J 6 bases; nucleotides not matched to a gene: 12. Germline lookup yields CDR1 PRHDT and CDR2 FYEKMQ (reference sequence).

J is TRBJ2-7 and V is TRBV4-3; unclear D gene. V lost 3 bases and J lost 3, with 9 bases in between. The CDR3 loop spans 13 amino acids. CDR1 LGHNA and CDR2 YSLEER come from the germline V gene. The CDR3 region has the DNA TGCGCCAGCAGCCACTGGCTAGGCTACGAGCAGTACTTC. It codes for CASSHWLGYEQYF.

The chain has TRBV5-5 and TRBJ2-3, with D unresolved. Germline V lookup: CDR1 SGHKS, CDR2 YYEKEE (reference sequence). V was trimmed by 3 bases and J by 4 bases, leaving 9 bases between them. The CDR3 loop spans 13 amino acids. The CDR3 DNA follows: TGTGCCAGCAGCTCTGACAAATCAGATACGCAGTATTTT. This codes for CASSSDKSDTQYF.

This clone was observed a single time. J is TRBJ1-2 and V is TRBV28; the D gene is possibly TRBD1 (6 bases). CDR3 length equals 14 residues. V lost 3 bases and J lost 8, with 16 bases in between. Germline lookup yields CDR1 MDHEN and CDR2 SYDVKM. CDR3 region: CASSLGQGRWGYTF. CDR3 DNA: TGTGCCAGCAGTTTGGGGCAGGGGAGGTGGGGCTACACCTTC.

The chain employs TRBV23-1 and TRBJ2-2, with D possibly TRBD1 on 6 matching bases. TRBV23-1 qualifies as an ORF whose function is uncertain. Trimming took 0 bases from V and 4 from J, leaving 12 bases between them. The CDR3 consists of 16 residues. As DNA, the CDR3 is TGCGCCAGCAGTCAATCCTGGGGGCGCCGCACCGGGGAGCTGTTTTTT. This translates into CASSQSWGRRTGELFF.

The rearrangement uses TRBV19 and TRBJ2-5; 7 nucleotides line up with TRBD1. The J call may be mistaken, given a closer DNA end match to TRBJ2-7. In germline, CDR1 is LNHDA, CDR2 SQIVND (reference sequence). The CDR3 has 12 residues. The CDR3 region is CASIRTGYEQYF. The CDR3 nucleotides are TGTGCCAGTATCAGGACAGGCTACGAGCAGTACTTC.

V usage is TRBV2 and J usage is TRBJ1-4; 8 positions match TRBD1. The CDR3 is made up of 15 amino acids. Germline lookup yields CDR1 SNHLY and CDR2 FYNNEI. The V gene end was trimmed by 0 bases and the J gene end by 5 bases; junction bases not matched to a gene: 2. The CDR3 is CASSEAPGGNEKLFF. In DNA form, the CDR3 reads TGTGCCAGCAGTGAAGCGCCAGGGGGCAATGAAAAACTGTTTTTT.

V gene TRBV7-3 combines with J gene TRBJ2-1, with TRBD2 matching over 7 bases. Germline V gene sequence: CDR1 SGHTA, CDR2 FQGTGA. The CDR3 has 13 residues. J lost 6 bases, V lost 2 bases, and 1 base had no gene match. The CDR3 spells CASSLGTINEQFF. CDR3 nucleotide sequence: TGTGCCAGCAGCTTAGGGACTATCAATGAGCAGTTCTTC.

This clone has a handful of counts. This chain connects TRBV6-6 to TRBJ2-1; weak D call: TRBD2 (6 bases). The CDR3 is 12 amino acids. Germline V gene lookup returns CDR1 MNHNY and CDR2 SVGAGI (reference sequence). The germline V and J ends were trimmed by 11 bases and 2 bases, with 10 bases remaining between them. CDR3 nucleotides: TGTGCCTCAGGAGGGCCCTACAATGAGCAGTTCTTC. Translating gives CASGGPYNEQFF.

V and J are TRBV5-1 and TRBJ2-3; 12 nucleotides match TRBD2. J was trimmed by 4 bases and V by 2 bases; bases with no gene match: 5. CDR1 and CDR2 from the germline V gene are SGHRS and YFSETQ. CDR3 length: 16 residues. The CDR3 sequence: CASSLNLAGGADTQYF. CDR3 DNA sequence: TGCGCCAGCAGCTTAAACCTAGCGGGAGGGGCAGATACGCAGTATTTT.

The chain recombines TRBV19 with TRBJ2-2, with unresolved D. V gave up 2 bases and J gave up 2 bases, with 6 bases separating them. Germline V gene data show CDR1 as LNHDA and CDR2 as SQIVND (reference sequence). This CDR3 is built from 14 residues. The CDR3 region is CASSIRPNTGELFF. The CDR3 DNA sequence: TGTGCCAGTAGTATACGGCCTAACACCGGGGAGCTGTTTTTT.

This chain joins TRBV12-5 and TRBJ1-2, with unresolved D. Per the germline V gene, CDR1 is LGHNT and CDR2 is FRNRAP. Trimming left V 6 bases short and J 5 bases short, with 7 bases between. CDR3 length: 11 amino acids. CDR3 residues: CASGRPYGYTF. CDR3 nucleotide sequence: TGTGCTAGTGGGCGTCCTTATGGCTACACCTTC.